This passage covers 30 T cell receptor beta chains from one sample sequenced in a study of early T cells in non-severe SARS-CoV-2 infection. TCRdb re-called the 5' RACE reads through MiXCR, storing one row per CDR3 protein. Among 50,000 to 60,000 distinct CDR3 sequences listed, roughly an eighth were seen once. The sequenced sample consisted of whole blood. These receptor sequences come from an adult who was a healthcare worker with PCR-confirmed SARS-CoV-2 infection or an uninfected control (not recorded which).

This clonotype has just a few counts. The chain employs TRBV11-2 and TRBJ2-3; D possibly corresponds to TRBD2 (5 bases). CDR3 length equals 15 residues. Germline V CDR1 and CDR2: SGHAT, FQNNGV. V was pared by 3 bases and J by 0 bases, with 10 bases between. The CDR3: CASSLPRGSTDTQYF. Here the CDR3 DNA reads TGTGCCAGCAGCTTGCCCCGGGGTAGCACAGATACGCAGTATTTT.

The sample holds many counts of this clonotype. The V and J genes are TRBV12-3 or TRBV12-4 and TRBJ2-7; D is undetermined. Trimming took 7 bases from V and 0 from J, leaving 7 bases between them. CDR3 length equals 12 residues. CDR3 nucleotides: TGTGCCAGCACCCGGCGCTCCTACGAGCAGTACTTC. Amino acids: CASTRRSYEQYF.

A few counts support this clonotype. The J gene is TRBJ1-4, the V gene TRBV15; D is possibly TRBD1 (6 bases). From germline, CDR1 is LNHNV and CDR2 YYDKDF (reference sequence). The CDR3 length is 18 residues. The germline V and J ends were trimmed by 4 bases and 6 bases, with 24 bases remaining between them. CDR3 sequence reads: CATSTEKGEQGFDEKLFF. The CDR3 DNA is TGTGCCACCAGCACCGAAAAGGGGGAACAGGGCTTCGATGAAAAACTGTTTTTT.

The genes are TRBV6-2 or TRBV6-3 and TRBJ2-7, with TRBD2 as a possible D gene (7 bases). The CDR3 consists of 15 residues. In germline, CDR1 is MNHEY, CDR2 SVGEGT. Trimming took 6 bases from V and 5 from J, leaving 20 bases between them. This CDR3 reads CASSSPGGPSDEQYF. As DNA, the CDR3 is TGTGCCAGCAGCTCCCCCGGGGGGCCATCGGACGAGCAGTACTTC.

This clonotype was seen many times. The rearrangement links TRBV19 to TRBJ1-2; TRBD1 matches at 12 bases. The CDR3 is made up of 16 amino acids. V gave up 6 bases and J gave up 0 bases; unmatched junction bases: 5. Germline lookup yields CDR1 LNHDA and CDR2 SQIVND (reference sequence). CDR3 nucleotides: TGTGCCAGTAGGGGGACAGGGGGCCAAGCTAACTATGGCTACACCTTC. It is translated as CASRGTGGQANYGYTF.

This clonotype was seen repeatedly, ten times or more. V usage is TRBV6-6 and J usage is TRBJ2-7; D tentatively fits TRBD1 or TRBD2 (5 bases each). V was clipped by 4 bases and J by 5 bases, with 18 bases between them. Germline CDR1 MNHNY, CDR2 SVGAGI (reference sequence). The CDR3 consists of 15 residues. The CDR3 coding sequence is TGTGCCAGCAGTTTGAGGGGCGCCATACCTCACGAGCAGTACTTC. Translation gives CASSLRGAIPHEQYF.

The J gene is TRBJ1-2, the V gene TRBV5-1; no clear D. The germline CDR1 and CDR2 sequences are SGHRS and YFSETQ. The V and J ends lost 0 bases and 9 bases respectively, with 6 bases between them. The CDR3 has 11 amino acids. As DNA, the CDR3 is TGCGCCAGCAGCTTGGGATGGAGCTACACCTTC. Its protein is CASSLGWSYTF.

This clonotype occurred a few times. The chain carries TRBV29-1 and TRBJ1-3; D possibly corresponds to TRBD1 (6 bases). Per germline, CDR1 SQVTM and CDR2 ANQGSEA. The ends were cut back, 0 bases at V and 3 bases at J, with 9 bases in the middle. The CDR3 spans 14 residues. The DNA of the CDR3 is TGCAGCGTTGAAGATGGAGGGGGTGGAAACACCATATATTTT. Translating it yields CSVEDGGGGNTIYF.

This clonotype has a handful of counts. The chain couples TRBV5-1 to TRBJ1-1; 7 nucleotides match TRBD1. The CDR3 covers 14 residues. V trimming: 4 bases; J trimming: 4 bases; junction bases outside the gene matches: 7. From germline, CDR1 is SGHRS and CDR2 YFSETQ. The CDR3, as DNA: TGCGCCAGCAGCCTTACGACAGGGACCACTGAAGCTTTCTTT. Translating gives CASSLTTGTTEAFF.

The chain uses TRBV7-2 and TRBJ1-2, with a possible D match to TRBD1 (5 bases). The germline V and J ends were trimmed by 1 base and 4 bases, with 7 bases remaining between them. Germline V gene data show CDR1 as SGHTA and CDR2 as FQGNSA. CDR3 length: 13 residues. CDR3 nucleotides: TGTGCCAGCAGCTTAGTTGGGGGCTATGGCTACACCTTC. This codes for CASSLVGGYGYTF.

This clonotype was picked up a small number of times. The chain couples TRBV29-1 to TRBJ1-2, with D tentatively TRBD1 (5 bases). V was shortened by 4 bases and J by 6 bases, with 9 bases between the two germline ends. The CDR3 covers 11 residues. Germline V gives CDR1 SQVTM, CDR2 ANQGSEA. CDR3 DNA: TGCAGCGTTGTGGGGGAGGATGGCTACACCTTC. Translated: CSVVGEDGYTF.

The rearrangement links TRBV5-1 to TRBJ2-7; D could derive from TRBD1 or TRBD2 (5 bases each). Germline-derived CDR1 and CDR2 are SGHRS and YFSETQ. With 0 bases removed from V and 3 bases from J, the gap between germline ends came to 13 bases. CDR3 size: 15 residues. CDR3 loop: CASSLGRDRRYEQYF. Written as DNA, the CDR3 is TGCGCCAGCAGCTTGGGCAGGGACCGCCGCTACGAGCAGTACTTC.

This clonotype was counted many times. V gene TRBV29-1 combines with J gene TRBJ1-1; D is unclear. Deletions cut 4 bases from V and 1 base from J, with 4 bases between. Per the germline V gene, CDR1 is SQVTM and CDR2 is ANQGSEA. This CDR3 spans 11 amino acids. CDR3 residues: CSVGQNTEAFF. DNA of the CDR3: TGCAGCGTTGGACAGAACACTGAAGCTTTCTTT. Variable domain in full (rest from reference TRBV29-1 and TRBJ1-1): SAVISQKPSRDICQRGTSLTIQCQVDSQVTMMFWYRQQPGQSLTLIATANQGSEATYESGFVIDKFPISRPNLTFSTLTVSNMSPEDSSIYLCSVGQNTEAFFGQGTRLTVV.

This clonotype was counted at least ten times. J is TRBJ2-1 and V is TRBV2, with 12 bases lining up with TRBD2. Germline CDR1 and CDR2: SNHLY and FYNNEI. The CDR3 has 15 residues. V lost 4 bases to trimming and J lost 3 bases; unmatched junction nucleotides: 1. Here the CDR3 reads CASSVLAGGYNEQFF. CDR3 sequence (DNA): TGTGCCAGCAGTGTACTAGCGGGGGGCTACAATGAGCAGTTCTTC.

The chain couples TRBV20-1 to TRBJ1-4; D might be TRBD1 (6 bases). Trimming cost V 3 bases and J 5 bases, with 10 bases left between them. Looked up from germline, CDR1 is DFQATT and CDR2 is SNEGSKA (reference sequence). This CDR3 is built from 13 residues. The DNA of the CDR3 is TGCAGTGCTAGCGGGGGGCCCAATGAAAAACTGTTTTTT. Translating gives CSASGGPNEKLFF.

The J gene is TRBJ2-7, the V gene TRBV20-1; the D gene is possibly TRBD2 (5 bases). V lost 3 bases, J lost 5 bases, and 8 bases lay in between. Germline CDR1 reads DFQATT; CDR2 reads SNEGSKA (reference sequence). The length of the CDR3 is 11 residues. The CDR3 spells CSASLGDEQYF. For the CDR3, the DNA is TGCAGTGCTAGCCTCGGGGACGAGCAGTACTTC.

The gene calls are TRBV20-1 and TRBJ1-4; D ambiguous. Trimming shortened V by 2 bases and J by 6 bases, and 10 bases separated the two germline ends. The CDR3 totals 13 residues. The germline gives CDR1 DFQATT, CDR2 SNEGSKA (reference sequence). CDR3 residues: CSARRAADEKLFF. In nucleotides, the CDR3 is TGCAGTGCTAGAAGGGCGGCAGATGAAAAACTGTTTTTT.

The J gene is TRBJ2-7, the V gene TRBV6-4; TRBD2 agrees at 11 bases. The length of the CDR3 is 18 residues. CDR1 MRHNA and CDR2 SNTAGT come from the germline V gene. Trimming took 6 bases from V and 0 from J; bases not matched to a gene: 13. This CDR3 reads CASRGLKPSGGSSYEQYF. The DNA of the CDR3 is TGTGCCAGCAGAGGTTTAAAACCTAGCGGGGGGAGCTCCTACGAGCAGTACTTC.

This clonotype was detected a few times. The rearrangement joins TRBV5-1 to TRBJ2-7; D call uncertain. The ends were cut back, 0 bases at V and 5 bases at J, with 6 bases in the middle. The CDR3 covers 12 residues. Germline CDR1 is SGHRS and CDR2 is YFSETQ. CDR3 loop: CASSLVGDEQYF. In DNA, the CDR3 is TGCGCCAGCAGCTTGGTGGGCGACGAGCAGTACTTC.

There are a few counts of this clonotype. The rearrangement joins TRBV6-4 to TRBJ2-2, with TRBD1 as a possible D gene (6 bases). Germline V gene data show CDR1 as MRHNA and CDR2 as SNTAGT. V lost 6 bases, J lost 6 bases, and 14 bases lay in between. The CDR3 runs to 14 residues. The CDR3 DNA reads as TGTGCCAGCAGACTACAGGGAGACGCCGGGGAGCTGTTTTTT. Its translation: CASRLQGDAGELFF.

This rearrangement joins TRBV29-1 to TRBJ2-2; D may be TRBD2 (6 bases). Germline loops: CDR1 SQVTM, CDR2 ANQGSEA. There are 13 residues in the CDR3. Trimming took 3 bases from V and 4 from J, leaving 9 bases between them. The CDR3 reads CSVDGGFTGELFF. The CDR3 nucleotides are TGCAGCGTTGACGGGGGATTCACCGGGGAGCTGTTTTTT.

This chain joins TRBV18 and TRBJ1-6, with a possible D match to TRBD1 (6 bases). CDR3 length: 15 amino acids. Between the trimmed V and J ends, which lost 3 bases and 10 bases, there was a span of 16 bases. Germline loops: CDR1 KGHSH, CDR2 LQKENI. CDR3: CASSPTDSLGSPLHF. CDR3 DNA sequence: TGTGCCAGCTCACCGACGGACAGTTTGGGCTCACCCCTCCACTTT.

This clonotype has only a few counts. The gene calls are TRBV12-3 or TRBV12-4 and TRBJ1-1; D may be TRBD1 (5 bases). V was shortened by 7 bases and J by 4 bases, with 13 bases between the two germline ends. This CDR3 is 13 amino acids long. CDR3 DNA: TGTGCCAGCACAAGCCGGGGGGGCACTGAAGCTTTCTTT. Translating it yields CASTSRGGTEAFF.

As DNA, the CDR3 is TGTGCCAGCAGTTACTCGAAAAGGGGGCATTTAGACGGCTACACCTTC. This gives the protein CASSYSKRGHLDGYTF. The chain joins TRBV6-6 to TRBJ1-2; 7 positions agree with TRBD1. Trimming took 0 bases from V and 8 from J; bases not matched to a gene: 12. Germline assignment: CDR1 MNHNY and CDR2 SVGAGI (reference sequence). The CDR3 has 16 amino acids.

This clonotype has ten or more counts. The J gene is TRBJ2-2, the V gene TRBV6-1; 7 positions match TRBD1. CDR1 is MNHNS, CDR2 SASEGT, per germline. The CDR3 covers 15 residues. J was trimmed by 3 bases and V by 5 bases; bases with no gene match: 6. CDR3 loop: CASSKQGSDTGELFF. The DNA for the CDR3 is TGTGCCAGCAGTAAACAGGGGTCGGACACCGGGGAGCTGTTTTTT.

The table lists this clonotype with many counts. This rearrangement joins TRBV9 to TRBJ1-2, with 9 positions matching TRBD1. CDR3 size: 15 residues. The trim removed 3 bases at V and 8 bases at J, leaving 11 bases unmatched. Germline values: CDR1 SGDLS, CDR2 YYNGEE. The CDR3 coding sequence is TGTGCCAGCAGCGCGGTCCCCGGGGGACAGGGCGGCTACACCTTC. Protein sequence: CASSAVPGGQGGYTF.

The sample holds many counts of this clonotype. This sequence joins TRBV20-1 and TRBJ2-7; D gene uncertain. The germline V and J ends were trimmed by 0 bases and 6 bases, with 18 bases remaining between them. The CDR3 spans 15 residues. Per the germline V gene, CDR1 is DFQATT and CDR2 is SNEGSKA (reference sequence). The CDR3 DNA is TGCAGTGCTAGAGATACGATTGGGCGACATCGCGAGCAGTACTTC. Encoded protein: CSARDTIGRHREQYF.

This clonotype has a count of ten or more. The V and J genes are TRBV29-1 and TRBJ2-7; 15 positions agree with TRBD2. CDR1 and CDR2 from the germline V gene are SQVTM and ANQGSEA. This CDR3 comprises 15 residues. The junction had 4 bases not matched to a gene; V was cut back by 4 bases and J by 3 bases. Here the CDR3 DNA reads TGCAGCGTTGGGGGACTAGCGGGGGGCCACTACGAGCAGTACTTC. Protein sequence: CSVGGLAGGHYEQYF.

This clonotype was detected only a few times. The rearrangement uses TRBV27 and TRBJ2-7; D is unclear. Germline lookup yields CDR1 MNHEY and CDR2 SMNVEV (reference sequence). This CDR3 comprises 15 residues. Trimming cost V 0 bases and J 3 bases, with 12 bases left between them. CDR3 DNA sequence: TGTGCCAGCAGTTTATCGACTGGATCTCTCTACGAGCAGTACTTC. Translated: CASSLSTGSLYEQYF.

The DNA for the CDR3 is TGTGCCAGCAGCCAAGAGTCCTCCGGTTCACCCCTCCACTTT. It codes for CASSQESSGSPLHF. The chain employs TRBV14 and TRBJ1-6; D unclear. V lost 0 bases and J 9 bases, leaving 9 bases between the germline ends. The germline CDR1 and CDR2 sequences are SGHDN and FVKESK. The CDR3 length is 14 residues.